A single sample gave rise to the 3 T cell receptor beta chains below, sequenced in a study of siplizumab effects on memory and regulatory T cells. Profiling relied on immunoSEQ multiplex PCR, and the TCRdb table lists in-frame clones only, not all of them. In the table there are around 100,000 clones, roughly 92% of which are singletons. The source material was CD4+ T cells sorted from blood. The source is a human donor in good health.

The chain employs TRBV6-1 and TRBJ1-2, with D possibly matching TRBD1 (6 bases). Germline V lookup: CDR1 MNHNS, CDR2 SASEGT. CDR3 size: 15 residues. Deletions cut 6 bases from V and 5 bases from J, with 19 bases between. The CDR3 nucleotides are TGTGCCAGCAGCCGATCAGGGGAGGTCGGGTATGGCTACACCTTC. Translated: CASSRSGEVGYGYTF.

This clone was seen only once. This chain joins TRBV5-1 and TRBJ2-5; D is perhaps TRBD1 (5 bases). Germline CDR1 is SGHRS and CDR2 is YFSETQ. The CDR3 is 14 residues long. Trimming pared 1 base from V and 5 bases from J, leaving 12 bases between. The CDR3: CASSLSGWTETQYF. The CDR3 coding sequence is TGCGCCAGCAGCTTGTCAGGGTGGACGGAGACCCAGTACTTC.

This chain links TRBV25-1 with TRBJ2-1; 8 nucleotides agree with TRBD2. This CDR3 contains 15 residues. Germline lookup yields CDR1 MGHDK and CDR2 SYGVNS. V gave up 5 bases and J gave up 2 bases; unmatched junction bases: 5. This chain's CDR3 is CASSNRGGTYNEQFF. In DNA, the CDR3 is TGTGCCAGCAGTAATCGGGGGGGTACCTACAATGAGCAGTTCTTC.